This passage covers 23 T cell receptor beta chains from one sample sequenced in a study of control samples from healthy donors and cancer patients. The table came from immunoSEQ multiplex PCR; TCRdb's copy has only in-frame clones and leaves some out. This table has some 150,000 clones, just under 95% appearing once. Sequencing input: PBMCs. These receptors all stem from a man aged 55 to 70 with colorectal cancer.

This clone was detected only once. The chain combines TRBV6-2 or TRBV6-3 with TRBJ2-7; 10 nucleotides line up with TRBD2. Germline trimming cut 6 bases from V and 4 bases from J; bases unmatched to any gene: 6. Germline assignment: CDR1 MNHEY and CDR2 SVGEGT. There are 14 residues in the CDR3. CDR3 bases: TGTGCCAGCAGGCCTAGCGGGGGATCTTACGAGCAGTACTTC. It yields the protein CASRPSGGSYEQYF.

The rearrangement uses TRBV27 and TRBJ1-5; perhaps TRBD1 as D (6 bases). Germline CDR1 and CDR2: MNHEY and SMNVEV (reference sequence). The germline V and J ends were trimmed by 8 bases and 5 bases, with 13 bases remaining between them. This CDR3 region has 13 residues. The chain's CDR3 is CASAGGGYQPQHF. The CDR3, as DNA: TGTGCCAGCGCTGGAGGGGGATATCAGCCCCAGCATTTT.

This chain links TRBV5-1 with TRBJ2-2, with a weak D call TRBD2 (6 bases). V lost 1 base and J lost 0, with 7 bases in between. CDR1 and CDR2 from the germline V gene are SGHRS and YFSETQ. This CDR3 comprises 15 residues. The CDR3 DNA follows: TGCGCCAGCAGCTTGTGGGACTCGAACACCGGGGAGCTGTTTTTT. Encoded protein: CASSLWDSNTGELFF.

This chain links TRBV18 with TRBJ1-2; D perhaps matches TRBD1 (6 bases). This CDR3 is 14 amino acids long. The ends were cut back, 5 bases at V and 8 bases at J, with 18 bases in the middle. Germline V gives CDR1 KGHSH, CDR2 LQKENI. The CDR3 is CASSSRVVGGGYTF. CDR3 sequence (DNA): TGTGCCAGCTCATCTCGGGTCGTCGGGGGCGGCTACACCTTC.

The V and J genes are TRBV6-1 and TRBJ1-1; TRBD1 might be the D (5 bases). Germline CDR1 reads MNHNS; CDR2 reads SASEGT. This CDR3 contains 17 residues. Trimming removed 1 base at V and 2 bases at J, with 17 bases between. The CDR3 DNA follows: TGTGCCAGCAGTGAAGAGGGGCTCCCACCCGTAAACACTGAAGCTTTCTTT. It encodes CASSEEGLPPVNTEAFF.

The CDR3 nucleotides read TGTGCCACCAGTGACTCAGGGTCACCTATAGGATACACCTTC. This sequence encodes CATSDSGSPIGYTF. J is TRBJ1-2 and V is TRBV24-1; D possibly corresponds to TRBD1 (5 bases). Trimming left V 4 bases short and J 11 bases short, with 19 bases between. This CDR3 is built from 14 residues. Germline values: CDR1 KGHDR, CDR2 SFDVKD.

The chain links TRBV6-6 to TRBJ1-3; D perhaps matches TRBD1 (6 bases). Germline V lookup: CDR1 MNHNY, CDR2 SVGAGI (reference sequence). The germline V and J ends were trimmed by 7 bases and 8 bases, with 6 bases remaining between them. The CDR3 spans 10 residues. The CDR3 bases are TGTGCCAGCAAGGGGGACACCATATATTTT. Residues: CASKGDTIYF.

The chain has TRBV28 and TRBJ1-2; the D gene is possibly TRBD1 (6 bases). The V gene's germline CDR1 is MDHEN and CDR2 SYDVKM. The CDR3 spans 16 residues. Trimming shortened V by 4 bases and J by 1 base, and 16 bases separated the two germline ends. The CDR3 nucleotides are TGTGCCAGCAGTTCAGGAGGGGGGGATAGTAACTATGGCTACACCTTC. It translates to CASSSGGGDSNYGYTF.

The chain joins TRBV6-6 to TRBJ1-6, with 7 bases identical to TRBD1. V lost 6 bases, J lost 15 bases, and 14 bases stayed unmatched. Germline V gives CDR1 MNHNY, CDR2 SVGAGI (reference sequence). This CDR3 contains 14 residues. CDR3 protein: CASRAGTAGLGLHF. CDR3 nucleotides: TGTGCCAGCAGAGCCGGGACAGCGGGTCTTGGCCTCCACTTT.

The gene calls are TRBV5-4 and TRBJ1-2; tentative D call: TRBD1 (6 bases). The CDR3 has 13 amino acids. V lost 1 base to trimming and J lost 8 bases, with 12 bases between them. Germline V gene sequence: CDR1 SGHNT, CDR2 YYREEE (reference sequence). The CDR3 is CASSLSGGAGYTF. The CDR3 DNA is TGTGCCAGCAGCTTGTCTGGGGGGGCGGGCTACACCTTC.

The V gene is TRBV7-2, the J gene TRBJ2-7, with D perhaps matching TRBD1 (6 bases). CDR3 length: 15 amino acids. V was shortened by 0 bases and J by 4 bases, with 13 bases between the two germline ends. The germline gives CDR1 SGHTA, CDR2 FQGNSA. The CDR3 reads CASSLATGGAYEQYF. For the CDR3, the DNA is TGTGCCAGCAGCTTAGCGACAGGAGGCGCTTACGAGCAGTACTTC. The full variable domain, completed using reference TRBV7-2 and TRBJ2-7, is GAGVSQSPSNKVTEKGKDVELRCDPISGHTALYWYRQSLGQGLEFLIYFQGNSAPDKSGLPSDRFSAERTGGSVSTLTIQRTQQEDSAVYLCASSLATGGAYEQYFGPGTRLTVT.

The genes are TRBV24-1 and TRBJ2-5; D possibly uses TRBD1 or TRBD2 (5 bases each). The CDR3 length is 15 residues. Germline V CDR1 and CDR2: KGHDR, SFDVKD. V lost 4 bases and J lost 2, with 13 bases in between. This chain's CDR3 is CATSEPGTGQETQYF. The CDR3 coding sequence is TGTGCCACCAGTGAGCCCGGGACGGGGCAAGAGACCCAGTACTTC.

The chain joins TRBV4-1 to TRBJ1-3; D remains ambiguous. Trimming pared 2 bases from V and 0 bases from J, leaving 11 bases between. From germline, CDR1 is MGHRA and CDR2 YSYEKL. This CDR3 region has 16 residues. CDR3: CASSQRATGSGNTIYF. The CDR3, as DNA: TGCGCCAGCAGCCAAAGGGCGACCGGCTCTGGAAACACCATATATTTT.

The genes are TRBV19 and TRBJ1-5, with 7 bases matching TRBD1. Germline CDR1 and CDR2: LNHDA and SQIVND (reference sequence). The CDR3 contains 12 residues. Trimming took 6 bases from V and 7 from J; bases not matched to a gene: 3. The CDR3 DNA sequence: TGTGCCAGTAGCACAGGGGCACAGCCCCAGCATTTT. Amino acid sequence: CASSTGAQPQHF.

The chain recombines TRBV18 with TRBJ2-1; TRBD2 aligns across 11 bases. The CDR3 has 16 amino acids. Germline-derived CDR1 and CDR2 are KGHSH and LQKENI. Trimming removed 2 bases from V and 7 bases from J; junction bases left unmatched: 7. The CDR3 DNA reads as TGTGCCAGCTCACCAGACTCTAGCGGGGGGACGAATGAGCAGTTCTTC. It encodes CASSPDSSGGTNEQFF.

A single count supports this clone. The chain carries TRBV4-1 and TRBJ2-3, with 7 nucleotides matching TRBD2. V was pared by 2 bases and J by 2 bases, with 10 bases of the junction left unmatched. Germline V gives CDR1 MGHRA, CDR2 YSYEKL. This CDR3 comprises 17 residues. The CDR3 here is CASSQTSPSGPTDTQYF. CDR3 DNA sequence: TGCGCCAGCAGCCAAACCTCTCCTAGCGGTCCCACAGATACGCAGTATTTT.

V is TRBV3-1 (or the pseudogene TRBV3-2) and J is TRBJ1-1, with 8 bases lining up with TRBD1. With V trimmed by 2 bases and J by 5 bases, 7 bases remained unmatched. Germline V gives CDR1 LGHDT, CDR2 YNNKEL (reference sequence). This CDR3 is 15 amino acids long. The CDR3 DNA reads TGTGCCAGCAGCCAAATTAACAGGGGGAGGACTGAAGCTTTCTTT. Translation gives CASSQINRGRTEAFF.

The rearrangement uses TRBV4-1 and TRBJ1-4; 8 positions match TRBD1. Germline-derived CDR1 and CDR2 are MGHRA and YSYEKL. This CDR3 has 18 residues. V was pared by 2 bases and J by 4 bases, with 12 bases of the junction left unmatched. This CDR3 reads CASSQLGTRGQGNEKLFF. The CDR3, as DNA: TGCGCCAGCAGCCAATTAGGGACCAGGGGGCAAGGTAATGAAAAACTGTTTTTT.

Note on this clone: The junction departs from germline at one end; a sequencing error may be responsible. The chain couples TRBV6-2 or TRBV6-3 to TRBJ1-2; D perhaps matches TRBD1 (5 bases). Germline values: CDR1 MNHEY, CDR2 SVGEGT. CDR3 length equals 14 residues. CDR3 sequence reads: CASSSSPGTGRGAF. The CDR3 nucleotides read TGTGCCAGCAGCTCTTCTCCTGGGACGGGACGAGGCGCCTTC.

The CDR3 DNA reads TGTGCCAGCAGCCAGGCCGTAACAGGGGGCACTGGCACAGATACGCAGTATTTT. Amino acids: CASSQAVTGGTGTDTQYF. The V gene is TRBV4-2, the J gene TRBJ2-3, with 9 bases lining up with TRBD1. After removal of 3 bases from V and 1 base from J, the junction contained 11 bases not matched to a gene. The CDR3 has 18 amino acids. CDR1 is LGHNA, CDR2 YNFKEQ, per germline.

The CDR3 bases are TGTGCCAGCAGTTCCGCCACTGGGGCGGGCACAGATACGCAGTATTTT. It yields the protein CASSSATGAGTDTQYF. V usage is TRBV28 and J usage is TRBJ2-3; perhaps TRBD1 as D (5 bases). CDR3 length: 16 residues. Trimming stripped 4 bases from V and 1 base from J, with 15 bases between. CDR1 is MDHEN, CDR2 SYDVKM, per germline.

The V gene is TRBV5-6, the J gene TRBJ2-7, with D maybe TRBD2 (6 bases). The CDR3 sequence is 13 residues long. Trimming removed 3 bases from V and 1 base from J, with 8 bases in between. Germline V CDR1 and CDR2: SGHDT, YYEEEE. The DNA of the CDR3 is TGTGCCAGCAGCTGGGGGGTTTCCTACGAGCAGTACTTC. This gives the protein CASSWGVSYEQYF.

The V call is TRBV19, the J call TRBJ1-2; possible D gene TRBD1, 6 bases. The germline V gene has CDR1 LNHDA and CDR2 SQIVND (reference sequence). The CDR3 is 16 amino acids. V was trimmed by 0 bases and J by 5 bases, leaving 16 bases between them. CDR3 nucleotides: TGTGCCAGTAGTATAGATTCTTCCGTAGGGGGTTATGGCTACACCTTC. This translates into CASSIDSSVGGYGYTF. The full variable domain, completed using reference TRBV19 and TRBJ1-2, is DGGITQSPKYLFRKEGQNVTLSCEQNLNHDAMYWYRQDPGQGLRLIYYSQIVNDFQKGDIAEGYSVSREKKESFPLTVTSAQKNPTAFYLCASSIDSSVGGYGYTFGSGTRLTVV.